The 5 T cell receptor beta chains reported below all come from one sample, sequenced in a study of T cells in Graves' hyperthyroidism and ophthalmopathy. It was RNA transcripts that yielded the amplified TCR beta CDR3 regions. The HTBI set primed first-round TCR CDR3 RT-PCR. A single record per CDR3 protein comes from TCRdb applying MiXCR to the multiplex PCR reads. The table records a few hundred thousand distinct CDR3 sequences, 18% of them present only once. Sequencing was performed on blood. The receptors shown here come from a woman between 45 and 65 years old with Graves' hyperthyroidism.

The chain carries TRBV7-9 and TRBJ1-2; TRBD1 might be the D (5 bases). V lost 1 base and J 5 bases, leaving 20 bases between the germline ends. Germline CDR1 is SEHNR and CDR2 is FQNEAQ (reference sequence). The CDR3 is 17 amino acids. This CDR3 reads CASSLGTGARHSYGYTF. In DNA, the CDR3 is TGTGCCAGCAGCTTAGGAACAGGTGCCCGCCATAGTTATGGCTACACCTTC.

V is TRBV5-6 and J is TRBJ2-7, with TRBD1 identical over 8 bases. Losses at the gene ends were 7 bases for V and 4 bases for J; bases not matched to a gene: 10. The CDR3 is made up of 14 amino acids. Germline values: CDR1 SGHDT, CDR2 YYEEEE. CDR3: CASHERTGSYEQYF. CDR3 coding DNA: TGTGCCAGCCACGAGAGGACAGGGTCTTACGAGCAGTACTTC.

This clonotype showed up just a few times. The V call is TRBV12-3 or TRBV12-4, the J call TRBJ2-5; D is possibly TRBD2 (5 bases). The CDR3 contains 15 residues. Trimming took off 3 bases at V and 4 bases at J, with 15 bases between the two ends. The CDR3 bases are TGTGCCAGCAGTTTTGGGCTAGCTGCTGCAGAGACCCAGTACTTC. This codes for CASSFGLAAAETQYF.

The table lists this clonotype with a few counts. The genes are TRBV4-1 and TRBJ1-6; 8 nucleotides line up with TRBD1. Germline V gene lookup returns CDR1 MGHRA and CDR2 YSYEKL. V dropped 1 base and J dropped 0; count of bases not matched to a gene: 8. This CDR3 is built from 19 residues. The CDR3 protein is CASSQGTGQGSSYNSPLHF. Written as DNA, the CDR3 is TGCGCCAGCAGCCAAGGGACCGGACAGGGAAGCTCCTATAATTCACCCCTCCACTTT.

The rearrangement uses TRBV7-9 and TRBJ2-1, with D perhaps assigned TRBD1 or TRBD2 (5 bases each). Germline V CDR1 and CDR2: SEHNR, FQNEAQ (reference sequence). Deletions cut 8 bases from V and 8 bases from J, with 19 bases between. The CDR3 runs to 14 residues. Here the CDR3 DNA reads TGTGCCAGCTCCCGAGGGGACCTCTTGGATGAGCAGTTCTTC. This codes for CASSRGDLLDEQFF. Combining the CDR3 with reference TRBV7-9 and TRBJ2-1 gives the whole variable domain DTGVSQNPRHKITKRGQNVTFRCDPISEHNRLYWYRQTLGQGPEFLTYFQNEAQLEKSRLLSDRFSAERPKGSFSTLEIQRTEQGDSAMYLCASSRGDLLDEQFFGPGTRLTVL.